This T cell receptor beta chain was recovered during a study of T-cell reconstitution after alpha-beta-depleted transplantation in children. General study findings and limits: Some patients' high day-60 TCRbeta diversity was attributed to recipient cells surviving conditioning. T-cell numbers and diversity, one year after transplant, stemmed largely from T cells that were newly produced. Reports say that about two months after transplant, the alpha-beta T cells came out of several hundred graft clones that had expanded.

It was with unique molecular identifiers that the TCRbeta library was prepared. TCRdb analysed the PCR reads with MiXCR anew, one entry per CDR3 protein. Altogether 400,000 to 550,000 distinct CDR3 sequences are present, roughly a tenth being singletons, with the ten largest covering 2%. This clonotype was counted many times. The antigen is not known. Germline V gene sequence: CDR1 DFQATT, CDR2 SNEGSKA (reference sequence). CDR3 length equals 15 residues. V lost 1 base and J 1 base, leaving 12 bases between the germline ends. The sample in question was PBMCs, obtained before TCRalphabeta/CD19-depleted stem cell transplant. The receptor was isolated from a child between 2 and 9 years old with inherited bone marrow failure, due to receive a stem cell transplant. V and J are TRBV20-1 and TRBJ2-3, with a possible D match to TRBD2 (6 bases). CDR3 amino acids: CSARVLLAGTDTQYF. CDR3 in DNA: TGCAGTGCTAGAGTCTTACTAGCAGGCACAGATACGCAGTATTTT.